This TCR beta chain was found in a study of CD8+ T cells in alopecia areata. The treatment here: oral pan-JAK inhibitor, 5-10 mg twice daily. PBMCs, the starting material, were the source of sorted CD4+ and CD8+ T cells. The CDR3 has 16 residues. Germline V CDR1 and CDR2: MNHEY, SVGAGI. J was trimmed by 0 bases and V by 4 bases; bases with no gene match: 5. It was cDNA, reverse transcribed from extracted RNA, that served as the sequencing template. Clones were read by immunoSEQ multiplex PCR, and TCRdb kept only the in-frame ones, dropping some. The table shows more than 200,000 clones, with about 40% occurring only once.

The clonotype comes from a human donor with alopecia areata. The sample was CD4+ T cells sorted from blood, taken at approximately week 39, from a patient treated with tofacitinib. The gene calls are TRBV6-5 and TRBJ2-2; 7 bases fit TRBD1. The CDR3 loop reads CASSSTGTANTGELFF. CDR3 coding DNA: TGTGCCAGCAGTTCCACAGGGACAGCGAACACCGGGGAGCTGTTTTTT.